The 22 T cell receptor beta chains below all came from one sample that was sequenced in a study of blood T cell repertoires in COVID-19. Repertoires were generated with immunoSEQ multiplex PCR, while TCRdb's copy carries only in-frame clones and drops some. The sample lists 200,000 to 300,000 clones; approximately 84% were seen once. The sequencing input was peripheral blood. These receptors came from a woman aged 25 to 39 who had recovered from COVID-19.

The chain carries TRBV6-5 and TRBJ2-7, with D possibly matching TRBD2 (5 bases). V gave up 8 bases and J gave up 2 bases, with 13 bases separating them. Looked up from germline, CDR1 is MNHEY and CDR2 is SVGAGI. This CDR3 region has 13 residues. CDR3 coding DNA: TGTGCCAGCTGTACCGGGGAACCCTACGAGCAGTACTTC. Protein sequence: CASCTGEPYEQYF.

V gene TRBV18 combines with J gene TRBJ2-2; tentatively, D is TRBD1 (6 bases). The CDR3 runs 17 residues. Germline CDR1 and CDR2: KGHSH and LQKENI. Trimming stripped 3 bases from V and 3 bases from J, with 17 bases between. CDR3 in amino acids: CASSPPDSIRYTGELFF. CDR3 coding DNA: TGTGCCAGCTCACCCCCGGACAGTATCCGCTACACCGGGGAGCTGTTTTTT.

The chain uses TRBV6-5 and TRBJ1-2, with 7 nucleotides matching TRBD1. The V segment lost 5 bases and the J segment 8 bases; nucleotides outside the gene matches: 8. This CDR3 has 13 amino acids. The germline CDR1 and CDR2 sequences are MNHEY and SVGAGI. The CDR3 reads CASSPRQGRGYTF. CDR3 nucleotides: TGTGCCAGCAGTCCTCGACAGGGCCGGGGCTACACCTTC.

This CDR3 is CASRDRGAGYTF. CDR3 sequence (DNA): TGTGCCAGCAGGGACAGGGGGGCTGGCTACACCTTC. J is TRBJ1-2 and V is TRBV2, with TRBD1 matching 10 bases. CDR3 length: 12 residues. V shed 6 bases, J shed 7 bases, and the junction held 2 bases outside the gene matches. In germline, CDR1 is SNHLY, CDR2 FYNNEI.

The rearrangement joins TRBV6-5 to TRBJ2-3, with TRBD2 identical over 11 bases. Looked up from germline, CDR1 is MNHEY and CDR2 is SVGAGI. With 6 bases clipped from V and 3 bases from J, the junction kept 2 bases outside the gene matches. This CDR3 contains 14 residues. The CDR3 DNA follows: TGTGCCAGCAGCTCTAGCGGGGGGACAGATACGCAGTATTTT. It translates to CASSSSGGTDTQYF.

The chain links TRBV2 to TRBJ2-3; 8 bases are a match to TRBD2. The CDR3 length is 14 residues. The ends lost 10 bases at V and 2 bases at J; junction bases unmatched: 8. The V gene's germline CDR1 is SNHLY and CDR2 FYNNEI. CDR3 protein: CAKQAGGNTDTQYF. The DNA for the CDR3 is TGTGCCAAACAGGCGGGGGGCAACACAGATACGCAGTATTTT.

This CDR3 reads CASQPGGSYNEQFF. The CDR3, as DNA: TGTGCCAGCCAGCCAGGGGGCTCCTACAATGAGCAGTTCTTC. The chain employs TRBV27 and TRBJ2-1; 7 bases fit TRBD1. Germline assignment: CDR1 MNHEY and CDR2 SMNVEV (reference sequence). Trimming took 8 bases from V and 0 from J; bases not matched to a gene: 4. The CDR3 runs 14 residues.

The chain carries TRBV12-3 or TRBV12-4 and TRBJ2-7, with unresolved D. The CDR3 is made up of 13 amino acids. V was clipped by 4 bases and J by 0 bases, with 7 bases between them. CDR3 amino acids: CASSSPVSYEQYF. CDR3 nucleotides: TGTGCCAGCAGTTCCCCAGTCTCCTACGAGCAGTACTTC.

The sample holds one count of this clone. The V call is TRBV2, the J call TRBJ2-3, with 10 bases lining up with TRBD1. V trimming: 4 bases; J trimming: 4 bases; junction bases outside the gene matches: 5. Germline-derived CDR1 and CDR2 are SNHLY and FYNNEI. This CDR3 has 15 amino acids. CDR3 nucleotides: TGTGCCAGCAGTGTAGGGACAGGGGTGGCAGATACGCAGTATTTT. This translates into CASSVGTGVADTQYF.

This chain connects TRBV27 to TRBJ2-3; a possible D gene is TRBD1 (6 bases). Germline V gene data show CDR1 as MNHEY and CDR2 as SMNVEV (reference sequence). This CDR3 has 14 amino acids. The V and J ends lost 1 base and 4 bases respectively, with 9 bases between them. This CDR3 reads CASSLFGGPDTQYF. CDR3 coding DNA: TGTGCCAGCAGTTTATTTGGGGGCCCAGATACGCAGTATTTT.

The chain has TRBV5-4 and TRBJ2-2; 8 positions match TRBD1. The germline V gene encodes CDR1 SGHNT and CDR2 YYREEE (reference sequence). The CDR3 extends over 15 amino acids. J gave up 5 bases and V 3 bases, and 6 bases lay outside the gene matches. The CDR3 loop reads CASSSTGGRTGELFF. CDR3 nucleotide sequence: TGTGCCAGCAGCTCCACAGGGGGTCGGACCGGGGAGCTGTTTTTT.

V usage is TRBV5-5 and J usage is TRBJ1-1; unclear D gene. V gave up 0 bases and J gave up 5 bases, with 11 bases separating them. The CDR3 has 14 amino acids. Per the germline V gene, CDR1 is SGHKS and CDR2 is YYEKEE (reference sequence). CDR3 in DNA: TGTGCCAGCAGCTTGGCGGATGCGGCGACTGAAGCTTTCTTT. Encoded protein: CASSLADAATEAFF. The full variable domain, completed using reference TRBV5-5 and TRBJ1-1, is DAGVTQSPTHLIKTRGQQVTLRCSPISGHKSVSWYQQVLGQGPQFIFQYYEKEERGRGNFPDRFSARQFPNYSSELNVNALLLGDSALYLCASSLADAATEAFFGQGTRLTVV.

This chain connects TRBV27 to TRBJ1-2; D perhaps matches TRBD1 (5 bases). V lost 2 bases and J lost 4, with 11 bases in between. The germline gives CDR1 MNHEY, CDR2 SMNVEV (reference sequence). The CDR3 is 14 residues long. The CDR3 sequence is CASSLIGEGYGYTF. CDR3 bases: TGTGCCAGCAGTTTAATAGGGGAGGGCTATGGCTACACCTTC.

This clone was counted between two and nine times. The chain has TRBV10-3 and TRBJ2-7; TRBD2 matches 9 bases. Germline V lookup: CDR1 ENHRY, CDR2 SYGVKD. V was clipped by 0 bases and J by 5 bases; unmatched bases: 5. The CDR3 sequence is 15 residues long. The CDR3 loop reads CAISESTVAGDEQYF. CDR3 coding DNA: TGTGCCATCAGTGAGTCTACGGTAGCGGGGGACGAGCAGTACTTC.

About this clone itself: A much larger clone lies a single base off, so this may be a read error. The chain carries TRBV7-8 and TRBJ1-1; no clear D. V was pared by 1 base and J by 1 base, with 4 bases between. CDR3 size: 13 residues. The germline V gene has CDR1 SGHVS and CDR2 FQNEAQ. CDR3 DNA sequence: TGTGCCAGCAGCTTAGACAGGAACACTGAAGCTTTCTTT. The encoded protein is CASSLDRNTEAFF.

Remarks on this clone: At one end the junction does not follow the germline gene, possibly because of a read error. This sequence joins TRBV29-1 and TRBJ1-2, with 8 bases aligning to TRBD1. Germline-derived CDR1 and CDR2 are SQVTM and ANQGSEA. The CDR3 sequence is 12 residues long. CDR3 amino acids: CSVEITRQGKAF. The CDR3 DNA reads as TGCAGCGTTGAAATCACCCGACAGGGGAAAGCCTTC.

The V gene is TRBV9, the J gene TRBJ2-7; D might be TRBD1 (5 bases). Germline loops: CDR1 SGDLS, CDR2 YYNGEE. This CDR3 is 14 amino acids long. The V end lost 3 bases, the J end lost 6 bases, and 16 bases lay between the germline ends. The CDR3 nucleotides read TGTGCCAGCAGCGCGCTGCTAGGGGTAGGCGAGCAGTACTTC. It yields the protein CASSALLGVGEQYF.

This clone occurred once. This chain connects TRBV5-5 to TRBJ2-5; D might be TRBD2 (5 bases). Trimming shortened V by 0 bases and J by 5 bases, and 14 bases separated the two germline ends. This CDR3 region has 15 residues. Per germline, CDR1 SGHKS and CDR2 YYEKEE (reference sequence). CDR3: CASSLGLARGETQYF. The CDR3, as DNA: TGTGCCAGCAGCTTGGGGTTAGCGCGCGGTGAGACCCAGTACTTC.

The CDR3 region is CASRYNRNSPLHF. The CDR3 nucleotides read TGTGCCAGCAGATACAATCGGAATTCACCCCTCCACTTT. The chain recombines TRBV6-5 with TRBJ1-6; D not resolved. This CDR3 has 13 amino acids. In germline, CDR1 is MNHEY, CDR2 SVGAGI. V lost 6 bases to trimming and J lost 7 bases, with 10 bases between them.

The chain joins TRBV7-2 to TRBJ2-7, with no clear D. This CDR3 contains 11 residues. CDR1 and CDR2 from the germline V gene are SGHTA and FQGNSA. V lost 2 bases and J 3 bases, leaving 2 bases between the germline ends. The CDR3 here is CASSLHYEQYF. CDR3 nucleotide sequence: TGTGCCAGCAGCTTACACTACGAGCAGTACTTC.

V usage is TRBV19 and J usage is TRBJ1-3; D remains ambiguous. CDR3 length: 15 residues. V was trimmed by 6 bases and J by 0 bases, leaving 12 bases between them. Germline assignment: CDR1 LNHDA and CDR2 SQIVND (reference sequence). CDR3 coding DNA: TGTGCCAGTAGACCTATGCGCGGCTCTGGAAACACCATATATTTT. Translating it yields CASRPMRGSGNTIYF.

The V call is TRBV2, the J call TRBJ2-7; D is possibly TRBD1 (6 bases). The CDR3 has 12 amino acids. The ends were cut back, 4 bases at V and 4 bases at J, with 8 bases in the middle. Germline V gives CDR1 SNHLY, CDR2 FYNNEI. CDR3 DNA: TGTGCCAGCAGTGGGACAGAGTACGAGCAGTACTTC. This encodes CASSGTEYEQYF.